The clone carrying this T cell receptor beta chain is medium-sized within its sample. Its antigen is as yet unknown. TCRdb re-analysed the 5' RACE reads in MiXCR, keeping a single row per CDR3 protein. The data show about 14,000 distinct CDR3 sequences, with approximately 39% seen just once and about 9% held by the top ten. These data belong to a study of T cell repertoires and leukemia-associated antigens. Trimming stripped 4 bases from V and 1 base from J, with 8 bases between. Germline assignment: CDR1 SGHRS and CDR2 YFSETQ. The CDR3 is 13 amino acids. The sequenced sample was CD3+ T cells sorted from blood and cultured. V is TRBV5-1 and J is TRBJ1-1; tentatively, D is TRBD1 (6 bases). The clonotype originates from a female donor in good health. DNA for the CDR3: TGCGCCAGCAGCCCGGGACAGAACACTGAAGCTTTCTTT. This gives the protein CASSPGQNTEAFF.